Below, one TCR beta chain is given with its context. Its antigen is not yet known. No much larger clone is present one base from it, and per-base qualities are unavailable. The CDR3 regions of human TCRbeta chains were subjected to immunosequencing. The published analysis was carried out like this. Repertoire TCRs were matched against a reference library of SARS-CoV-2-specific TCRs generated with the MIRA antigen-specificity platform. Breadth was defined as the fraction of unique TCRs that were SARS-CoV-2-associated. Depth was defined as the fraction of total T cells that were SARS-CoV-2-associated. Each spike-specific TCR was assigned to its reactive spike region and to a CD4 or CD8 class using the MIRA data. Log10-transformed breadth and depth values were compared by one-way ANOVA with Sidak's multiple comparisons tests. As stored in TCRdb, this immuneACCESS dataset retains in-frame rearrangements with V and J assigned. A fraction of the clones does not appear; measured against another copy, unresolved V genes explain less than half of the discrepancy, and the remainder lacks a known reason. V, J and clone size derive from that table, while D and trimming were established from the DNA sequence. The sample yields under 150,000 clones; more than 85% were counted once. Of the sample, over 2.5% is held by the ten largest clones.

The sample's time point label, in plain terms: baseline before first vaccination. Samples from vaccinated people were obtained from the UK trials COV001 and COV002, which included a single-blind randomized controlled phase 2/3 trial of AZD1222 (ChAdOx1 nCoV-19) in healthy adults. For TCRbeta chain sequencing, PBMC samples from trial participants were taken at day 0 and at day 28 after the second dose. This specimen belongs to a study of T cell responses to AZD1222 COVID-19 vaccine (dated by TCRdb to about 2021). Background on the whole study: AZD1222 recipients whose second dose came at about 4 weeks and those whose second dose came at about 12 weeks were combined into one group, since spike-specific TCR depth and breadth did not differ between the two schedules. Trial participants were enrolled into age subgroups of 18-55, 56-69 and 70-plus years, which contained 148, 28 and 57 TCR-sequenced participants, respectively. A total of around 240 trial participants underwent TCR sequencing, of whom nearly 210 received two doses of AZD1222 and about 26 received two doses of the MenACWY control vaccine.

The paper as a whole reports these results and caveats: Epitopes outside the regions mutated in the B.1.351 and B.1.1.7 variants were reportedly recognized by nearly half of the unique spike-specific TCRs. CD4 TCRs associated with the vaccine covered the entire spike protein, and the dominant responses were in regions 160-218 and 743-854. After two AZD1222 doses, both the breadth and the depth of spike-specific TCRs were significantly higher than at day 0 and than in MenACWY recipients. The 56-69-year group was small, and its depth increase did not reach significance, likely because of low power. Conclusions about previously exposed vaccinees are limited, since just five to seven AZD1222 recipients were seropositive for SARS-CoV-2 at baseline. Because no day 14 peak-response samples were available, repertoires were characterized only after the peak T cell response. Participants were mostly white British, with more females than males. The authors suggested clonal diversity may have been underestimated.

The receptor comes from an adult in good health. Source: peripheral blood, taken on day 0 of AZD1222 vaccination.

Here the CDR3 is given as CASSPGQGYDEQFF. The sequenced DNA is TGTGCCAGCAGCCCGGGACAGGGGTACGATGAGCAGTTCTTC. The chain links TRBV5-4 with TRBJ2-1; the junction holds 10 bases that match TRBD1. The germline V gene (reference sequence) supplies CDR1 SGHNT and CDR2 YYREEE. V loses 4 bases at its end and J loses 8 bases; junction bases beyond the gene matches: 6. Taken from cysteine to phenylalanine, the CDR3 has 14 residues. Here the CDR3 DNA is all that survives: 42 bases in frame from base 1. Full variable domain (CDR3 extended with the reference TRBV5-4 and TRBJ2-1 proteins): ETGVTQSPTHLIKTRGQQVTLRCSSQSGHNTVSWYQQALGQGPQFIFQYYREEENGRGNFPPRFSGLQFPNYSSELNVNALELDDSALYLCASSPGQGYDEQFFGPGTRLTVL.